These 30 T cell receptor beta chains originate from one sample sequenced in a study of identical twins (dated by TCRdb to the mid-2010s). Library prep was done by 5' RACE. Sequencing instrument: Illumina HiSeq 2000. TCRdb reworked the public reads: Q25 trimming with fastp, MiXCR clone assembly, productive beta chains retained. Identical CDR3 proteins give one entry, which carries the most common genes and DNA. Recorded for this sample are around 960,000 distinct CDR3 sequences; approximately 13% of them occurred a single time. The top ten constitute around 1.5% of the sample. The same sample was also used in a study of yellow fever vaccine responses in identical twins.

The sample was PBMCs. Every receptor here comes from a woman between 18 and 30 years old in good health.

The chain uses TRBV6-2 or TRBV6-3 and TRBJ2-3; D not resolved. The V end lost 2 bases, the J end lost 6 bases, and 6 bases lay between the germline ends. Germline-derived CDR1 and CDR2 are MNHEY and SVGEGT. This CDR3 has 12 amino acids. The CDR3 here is CASSYNGDTQYF. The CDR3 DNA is TGTGCCAGCAGTTACAATGGGGATACGCAGTATTTT.

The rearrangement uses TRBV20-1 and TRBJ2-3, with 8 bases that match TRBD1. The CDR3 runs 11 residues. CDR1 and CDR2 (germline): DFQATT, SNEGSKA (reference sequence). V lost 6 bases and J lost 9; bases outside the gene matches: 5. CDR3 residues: CSAYDRGTQYF. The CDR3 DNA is TGCAGTGCGTACGACAGGGGAACGCAGTATTTT.

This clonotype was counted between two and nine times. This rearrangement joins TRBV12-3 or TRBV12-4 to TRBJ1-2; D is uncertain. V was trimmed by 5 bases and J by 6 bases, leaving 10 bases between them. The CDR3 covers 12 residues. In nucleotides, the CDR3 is TGTGCCAGCAGTGAGTTTGCGAATGGCTACACCTTC. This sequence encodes CASSEFANGYTF.

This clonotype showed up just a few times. CDR3 coding DNA: TGTGCCATCAGTGAGCCAGGGACCTATGGCTACACCTTC. This encodes CAISEPGTYGYTF. This chain joins TRBV10-3 and TRBJ1-2, with a tentative D call TRBD1 (5 bases). Trimming took 2 bases from V and 4 from J, leaving 8 bases between them. The CDR3 has 13 amino acids. CDR1 is ENHRY and CDR2 is SYGVKD in the germline V gene.

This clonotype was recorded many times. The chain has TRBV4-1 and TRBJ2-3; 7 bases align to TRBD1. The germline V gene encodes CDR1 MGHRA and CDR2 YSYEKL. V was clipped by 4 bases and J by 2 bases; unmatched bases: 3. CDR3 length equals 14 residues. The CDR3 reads CASSPGQYTDTQYF. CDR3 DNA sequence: TGCGCCAGCAGCCCGGGACAGTACACAGATACGCAGTATTTT.

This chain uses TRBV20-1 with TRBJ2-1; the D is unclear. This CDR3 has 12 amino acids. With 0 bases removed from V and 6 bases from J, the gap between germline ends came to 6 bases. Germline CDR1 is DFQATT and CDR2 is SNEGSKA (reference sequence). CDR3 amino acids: CSARDWGNEQFF. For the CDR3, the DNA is TGCAGTGCTAGAGATTGGGGCAATGAGCAGTTCTTC.

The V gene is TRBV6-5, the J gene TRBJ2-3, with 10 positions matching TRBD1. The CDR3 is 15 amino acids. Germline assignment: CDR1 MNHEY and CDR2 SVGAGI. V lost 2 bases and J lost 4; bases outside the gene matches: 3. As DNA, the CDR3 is TGTGCCAGCAGTTACGATGGGACAGGGGCAGATACGCAGTATTTT. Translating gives CASSYDGTGADTQYF.

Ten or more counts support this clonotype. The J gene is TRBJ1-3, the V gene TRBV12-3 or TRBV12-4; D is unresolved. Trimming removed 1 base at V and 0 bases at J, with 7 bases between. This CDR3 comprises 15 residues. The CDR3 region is CASSLVGSSGNTIYF. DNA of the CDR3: TGTGCCAGCAGTTTAGTGGGAAGCTCTGGAAACACCATATATTTT.

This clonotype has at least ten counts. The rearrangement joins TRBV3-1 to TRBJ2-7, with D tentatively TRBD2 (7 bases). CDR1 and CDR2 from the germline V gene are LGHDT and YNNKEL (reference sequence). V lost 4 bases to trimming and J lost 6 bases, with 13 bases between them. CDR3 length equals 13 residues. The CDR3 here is CASSRGGLVEQYF. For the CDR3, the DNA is TGTGCCAGCAGCCGGGGGGGGCTGGTCGAGCAGTACTTC.

In DNA, the CDR3 is TGTGCCAGCTCACCATTCGGGGGCCGGCAGATTGGCACTGAAGCTTTCTTT. Protein: CASSPFGGRQIGTEAFF. The rearrangement uses TRBV18 and TRBJ1-1, with D perhaps matching TRBD1 (6 bases). V was shortened by 2 bases and J by 4 bases, with 20 bases between the two germline ends. This CDR3 has 17 amino acids. CDR1 is KGHSH, CDR2 LQKENI, per germline. Full variable domain (rest looked up from reference TRBV18 and TRBJ1-1): NAGVMQNPRHLVRRRGQEARLRCSPMKGHSHVYWYRQLPEEGLKFMVYLQKENIIDESGMPKERFSAEFPKEGPSILRIQQVVRGDSAAYFCASSPFGGRQIGTEAFFGQGTRLTVV.

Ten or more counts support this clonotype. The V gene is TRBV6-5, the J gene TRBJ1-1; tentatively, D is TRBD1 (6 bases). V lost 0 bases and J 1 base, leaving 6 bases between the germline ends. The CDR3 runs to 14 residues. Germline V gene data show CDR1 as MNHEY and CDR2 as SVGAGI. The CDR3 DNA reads TGTGCCAGCAGTTACTCGACAGGGAACACTGAAGCTTTCTTT. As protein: CASSYSTGNTEAFF.

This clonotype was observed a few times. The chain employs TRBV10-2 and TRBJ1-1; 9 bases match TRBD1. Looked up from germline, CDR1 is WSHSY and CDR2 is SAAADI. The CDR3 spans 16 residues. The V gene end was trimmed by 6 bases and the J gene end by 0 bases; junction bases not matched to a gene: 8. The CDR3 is CASRDGTGRMNTEAFF. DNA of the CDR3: TGCGCCAGCAGGGATGGGACAGGGCGCATGAACACTGAAGCTTTCTTT.

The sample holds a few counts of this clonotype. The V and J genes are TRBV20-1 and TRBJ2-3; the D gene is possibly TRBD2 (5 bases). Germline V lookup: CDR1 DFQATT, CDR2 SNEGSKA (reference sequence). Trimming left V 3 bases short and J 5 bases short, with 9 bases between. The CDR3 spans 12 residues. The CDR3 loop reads CSASGNGDTQYF. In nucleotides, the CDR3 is TGCAGTGCTAGCGGGAATGGAGATACGCAGTATTTT.

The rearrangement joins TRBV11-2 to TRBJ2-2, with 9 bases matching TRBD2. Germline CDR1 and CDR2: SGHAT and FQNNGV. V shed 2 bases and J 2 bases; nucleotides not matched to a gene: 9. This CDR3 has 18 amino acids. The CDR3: CASSLNVGGGVNTGELFF. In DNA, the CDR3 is TGTGCCAGCAGCTTAAATGTCGGCGGGGGGGTAAACACCGGGGAGCTGTTTTTT. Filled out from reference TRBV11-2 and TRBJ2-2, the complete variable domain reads EAGVAQSPRYKIIEKRQSVAFWCNPISGHATLYWYQQILGQGPKLLIQFQNNGVVDDSQLPKDRFSAERLKGVDSTLKIQPAKLEDSAVYLCASSLNVGGGVNTGELFFGEGSRLTVL.

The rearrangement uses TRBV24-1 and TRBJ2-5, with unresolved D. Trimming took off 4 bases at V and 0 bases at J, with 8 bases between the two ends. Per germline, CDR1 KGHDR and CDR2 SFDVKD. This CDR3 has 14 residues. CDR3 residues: CATSDRRYQETQYF. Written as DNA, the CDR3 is TGTGCCACCAGTGACCGAAGGTACCAAGAGACCCAGTACTTC.

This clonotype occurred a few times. The CDR3 here is CASSYSWEQFF. DNA of the CDR3: TGTGCCAGCAGTTACTCGTGGGAGCAGTTCTTC. The chain carries TRBV6-2 or TRBV6-3 and TRBJ2-1; D is uncertain. Germline V gives CDR1 MNHEY, CDR2 SVGEGT. The V gene lost 0 bases and the J gene lost 10 bases, with 4 bases spanning the gap. There are 11 residues in the CDR3.

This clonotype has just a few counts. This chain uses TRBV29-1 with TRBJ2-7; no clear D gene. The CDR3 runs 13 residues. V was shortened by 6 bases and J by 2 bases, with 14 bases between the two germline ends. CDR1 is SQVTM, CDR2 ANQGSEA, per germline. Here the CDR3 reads CSVTPLNTYEQYV. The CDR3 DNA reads TGCAGCGTAACTCCACTGAATACCTACGAGCAGTACGTC.

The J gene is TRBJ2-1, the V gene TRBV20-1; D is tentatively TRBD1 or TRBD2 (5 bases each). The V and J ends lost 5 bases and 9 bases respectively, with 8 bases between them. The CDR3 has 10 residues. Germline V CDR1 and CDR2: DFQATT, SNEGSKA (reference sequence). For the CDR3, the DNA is TGCAGTGCTGGGACCAGTGAGCAGTTCTTC. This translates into CSAGTSEQFF.

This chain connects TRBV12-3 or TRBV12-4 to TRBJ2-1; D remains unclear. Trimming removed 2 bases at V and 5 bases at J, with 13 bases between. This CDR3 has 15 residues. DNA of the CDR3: TGTGCCAGCAGTTTACAAGGGCTATCCAACAATGAGCAGTTCTTC. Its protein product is CASSLQGLSNNEQFF.

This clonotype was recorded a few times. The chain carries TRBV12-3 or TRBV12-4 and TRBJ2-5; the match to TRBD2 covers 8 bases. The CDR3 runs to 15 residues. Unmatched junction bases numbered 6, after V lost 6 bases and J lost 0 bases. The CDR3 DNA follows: TGTGCCAGCAGATTTAGCGGGACCGACCAAGAGACCCAGTACTTC. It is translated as CASRFSGTDQETQYF.

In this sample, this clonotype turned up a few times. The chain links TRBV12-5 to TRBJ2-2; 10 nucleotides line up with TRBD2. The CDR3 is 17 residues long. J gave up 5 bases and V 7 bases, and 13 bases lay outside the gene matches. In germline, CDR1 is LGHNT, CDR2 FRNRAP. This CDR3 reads CASALGSGGARTGELFF. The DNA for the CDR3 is TGTGCTAGTGCCCTGGGGAGCGGGGGGGCCCGTACCGGGGAGCTGTTTTTT.

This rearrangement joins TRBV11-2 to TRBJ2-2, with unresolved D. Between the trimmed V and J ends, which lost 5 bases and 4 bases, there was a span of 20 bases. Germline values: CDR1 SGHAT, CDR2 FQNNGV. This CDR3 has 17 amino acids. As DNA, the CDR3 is TGTGCCAGCAGCCTTCCGGTCCCCGGGTTGGGCACCGGGGAGCTGTTTTTT. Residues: CASSLPVPGLGTGELFF.

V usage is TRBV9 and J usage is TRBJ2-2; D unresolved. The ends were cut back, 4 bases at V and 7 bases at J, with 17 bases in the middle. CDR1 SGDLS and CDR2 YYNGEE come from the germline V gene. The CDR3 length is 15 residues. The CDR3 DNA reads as TGTGCCAGCAGCCAATATCTGGACGTTATCGGGGAGCTGTTTTTT. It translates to CASSQYLDVIGELFF.

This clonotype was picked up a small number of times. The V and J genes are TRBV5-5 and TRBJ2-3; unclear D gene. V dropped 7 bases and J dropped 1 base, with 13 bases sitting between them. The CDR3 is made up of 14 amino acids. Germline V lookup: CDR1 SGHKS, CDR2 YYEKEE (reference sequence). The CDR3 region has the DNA TGTGCCAGCCAAACCACCTCGGGCACAGATACGCAGTATTTT. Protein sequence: CASQTTSGTDTQYF.

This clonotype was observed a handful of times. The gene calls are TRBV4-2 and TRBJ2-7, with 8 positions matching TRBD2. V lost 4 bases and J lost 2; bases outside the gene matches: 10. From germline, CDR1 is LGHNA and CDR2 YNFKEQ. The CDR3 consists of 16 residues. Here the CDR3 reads CASSPSGGLDAYEQYF. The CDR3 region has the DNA TGTGCCAGCAGCCCTTCTGGGGGACTAGACGCCTACGAGCAGTACTTC.

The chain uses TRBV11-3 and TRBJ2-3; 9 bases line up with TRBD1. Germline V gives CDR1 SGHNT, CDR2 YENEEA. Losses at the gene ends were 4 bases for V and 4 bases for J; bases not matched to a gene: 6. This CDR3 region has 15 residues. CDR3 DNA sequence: TGTGCCAGCAGCTCCGGACAGGGGAGGCCAGATACGCAGTATTTT. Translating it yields CASSSGQGRPDTQYF.

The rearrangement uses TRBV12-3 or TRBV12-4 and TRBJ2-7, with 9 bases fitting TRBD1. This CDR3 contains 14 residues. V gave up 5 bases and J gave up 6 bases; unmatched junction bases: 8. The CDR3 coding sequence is TGTGCCAGCAGTCCCGGGACAGGGAGGGGCGAGCAGTACGTC. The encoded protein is CASSPGTGRGEQYV.

The CDR3 DNA follows: TGTGCCAGCAGCGCGACTAGCGGGAATCAAGAGACCCAGTACTTC. This sequence encodes CASSATSGNQETQYF. The rearrangement joins TRBV7-9 to TRBJ2-5, with TRBD2 matching over 11 bases. The CDR3 runs to 15 residues. J lost 2 bases, V lost 5 bases, and 4 bases had no gene match. Germline assignment: CDR1 SEHNR and CDR2 FQNEAQ (reference sequence). The full variable domain, completed using reference TRBV7-9 and TRBJ2-5, is DTGVSQNPRHKITKRGQNVTFRCDPISEHNRLYWYRQTLGQGPEFLTYFQNEAQLEKSRLLSDRFSAERPKGSFSTLEIQRTEQGDSAMYLCASSATSGNQETQYFGPGTRLLVL.

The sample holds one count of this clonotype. The CDR3, as DNA: TGTGCCAGCAGCCGCGGGACTAGAGGATACAATGAGCAGTTCTTC. Its translation: CASSRGTRGYNEQFF. V is TRBV3-1 and J is TRBJ2-1; 8 bases match TRBD2. CDR3 size: 15 residues. Looked up from germline, CDR1 is LGHDT and CDR2 is YNNKEL (reference sequence). After removal of 4 bases from V and 4 bases from J, the junction contained 6 bases not matched to a gene.

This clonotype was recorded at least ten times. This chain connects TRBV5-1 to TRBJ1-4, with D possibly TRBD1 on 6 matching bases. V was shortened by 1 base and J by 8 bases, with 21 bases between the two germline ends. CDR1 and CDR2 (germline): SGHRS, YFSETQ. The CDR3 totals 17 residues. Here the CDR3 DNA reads TGCGCCAGCAGCTTGATCGGGACACAGCACCTGAGGGAAAAACTGTTTTTT. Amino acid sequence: CASSLIGTQHLREKLFF. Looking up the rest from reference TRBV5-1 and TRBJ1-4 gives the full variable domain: KAGVTQTPRYLIKTRGQQVTLSCSPISGHRSVSWYQQTPGQGLQFLFEYFSETQRNKGNFPGRFSGRQFSNSRSEMNVSTLELGDSALYLCASSLIGTQHLREKLFFGSGTQLSVL.